This T cell receptor (beta chain) was sequenced in a study of brain metastases from non-small cell lung cancer. The protocol was immunoSEQ multiplex PCR, while the TCRdb copy is restricted to in-frame clones and leaves out a portion. Here the sample spans 4,100 or so clones, roughly 84% being singletons. Germline values: CDR1 SGHRS, CDR2 YFSETQ. This CDR3 has 14 amino acids. V lost 4 bases and J lost 7; bases outside the gene matches: 10. The chain links TRBV5-1 to TRBJ1-2, with 7 bases identical to TRBD1. Sequenced sample: tissue from a brain metastasis. The clonotype comes from a donor over 35 with non-small cell lung cancer. The CDR3 region has the DNA TGCGCCAGCAGCAGCAGGGGGTGGCGGCTTGGCTACACCTTC. It translates to CASSSRGWRLGYTF.